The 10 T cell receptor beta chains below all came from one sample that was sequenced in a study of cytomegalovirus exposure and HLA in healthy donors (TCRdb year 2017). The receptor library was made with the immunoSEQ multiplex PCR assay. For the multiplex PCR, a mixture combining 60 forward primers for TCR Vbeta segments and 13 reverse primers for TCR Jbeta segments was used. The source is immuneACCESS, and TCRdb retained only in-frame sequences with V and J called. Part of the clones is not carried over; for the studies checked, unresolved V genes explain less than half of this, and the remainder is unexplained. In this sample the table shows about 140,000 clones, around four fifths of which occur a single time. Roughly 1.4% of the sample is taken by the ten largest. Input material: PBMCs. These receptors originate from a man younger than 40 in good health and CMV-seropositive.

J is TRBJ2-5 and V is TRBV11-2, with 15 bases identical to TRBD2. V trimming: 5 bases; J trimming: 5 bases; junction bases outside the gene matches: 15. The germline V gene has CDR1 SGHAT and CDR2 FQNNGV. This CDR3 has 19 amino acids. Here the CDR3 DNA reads TGTGCCAGCAGCCCGACTCTCGGACTAGCGGGGGGGCCCCGGGAGACCCAGTACTTC. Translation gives CASSPTLGLAGGPRETQYF.

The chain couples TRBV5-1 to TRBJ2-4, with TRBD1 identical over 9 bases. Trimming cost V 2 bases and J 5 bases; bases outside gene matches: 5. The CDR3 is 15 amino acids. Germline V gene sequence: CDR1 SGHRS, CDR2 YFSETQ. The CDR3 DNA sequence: TGCGCCAGCAGCTTTTCGGACAGGGGTGAAAACATTCAGTACTTC. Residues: CASSFSDRGENIQYF.

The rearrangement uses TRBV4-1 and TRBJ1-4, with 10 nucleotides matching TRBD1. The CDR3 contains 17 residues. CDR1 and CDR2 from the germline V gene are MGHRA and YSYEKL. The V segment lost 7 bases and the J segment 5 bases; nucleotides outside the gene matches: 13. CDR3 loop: CASNRENLGQGNEKLFF. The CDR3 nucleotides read TGCGCCAGCAACCGCGAAAACCTGGGACAGGGGAATGAAAAACTGTTTTTT.

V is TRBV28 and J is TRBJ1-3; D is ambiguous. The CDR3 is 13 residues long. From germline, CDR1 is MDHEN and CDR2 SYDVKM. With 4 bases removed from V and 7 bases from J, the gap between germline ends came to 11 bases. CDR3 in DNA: TGTGCCAGCAGTTCAGGTAGTAGGAACACCATATATTTT. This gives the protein CASSSGSRNTIYF.

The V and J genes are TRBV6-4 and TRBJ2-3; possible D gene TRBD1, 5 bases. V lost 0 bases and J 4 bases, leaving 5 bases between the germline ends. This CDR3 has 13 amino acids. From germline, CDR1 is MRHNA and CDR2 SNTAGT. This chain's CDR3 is CASSDSGPDTQYF. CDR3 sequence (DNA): TGTGCCAGCAGTGACTCGGGGCCAGATACGCAGTATTTT.

The CDR3 bases are TGTGCCAGCAGCTCCCAGGGGTGGGGGACAGAGACCCAGTACTTC. Protein sequence: CASSSQGWGTETQYF. The V and J genes are TRBV7-2 and TRBJ2-5, with D maybe TRBD1 (6 bases). Germline CDR1 SGHTA, CDR2 FQGNSA. This CDR3 contains 15 residues. Trimming removed 4 bases from V and 4 bases from J, with 16 bases in between. The full variable domain, rest sourced from reference TRBV7-2 and TRBJ2-5, is GAGVSQSPSNKVTEKGKDVELRCDPISGHTALYWYRQSLGQGLEFLIYFQGNSAPDKSGLPSDRFSAERTGGSVSTLTIQRTQQEDSAVYLCASSSQGWGTETQYFGPGTRLLVL.

The DNA for the CDR3 is TGTGCCAGCAGCTCTTACAGGTTGAACACTGAAGCTTTCTTT. It is translated as CASSSYRLNTEAFF. This sequence joins TRBV7-9 and TRBJ1-1, with a tentative D call TRBD1 (5 bases). This CDR3 comprises 14 residues. Trimming left V 4 bases short and J 0 bases short, with 9 bases between. Germline V lookup: CDR1 SEHNR, CDR2 FQNEAQ (reference sequence).

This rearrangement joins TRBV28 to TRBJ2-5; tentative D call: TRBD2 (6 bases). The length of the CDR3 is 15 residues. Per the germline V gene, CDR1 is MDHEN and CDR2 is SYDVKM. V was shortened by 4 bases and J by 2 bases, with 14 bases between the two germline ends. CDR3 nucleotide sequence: TGTGCCAGCAGTTCCCCCGTCGGGGGTCAAGAGACCCAGTACTTC. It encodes CASSSPVGGQETQYF.

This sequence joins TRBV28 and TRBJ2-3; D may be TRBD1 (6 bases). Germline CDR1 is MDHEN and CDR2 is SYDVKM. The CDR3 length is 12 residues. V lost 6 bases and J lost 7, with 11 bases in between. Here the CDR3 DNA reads TGTGCCAGCAGACAGGGTGGAAATACGCAGTATTTT. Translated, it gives CASRQGGNTQYF.

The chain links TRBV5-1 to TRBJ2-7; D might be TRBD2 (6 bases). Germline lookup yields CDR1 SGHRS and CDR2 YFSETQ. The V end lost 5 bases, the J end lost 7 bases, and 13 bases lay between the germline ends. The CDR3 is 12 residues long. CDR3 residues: CASSSRGSEQYF. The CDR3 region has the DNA TGCGCCAGCAGTTCCCGGGGGAGTGAGCAGTACTTC.